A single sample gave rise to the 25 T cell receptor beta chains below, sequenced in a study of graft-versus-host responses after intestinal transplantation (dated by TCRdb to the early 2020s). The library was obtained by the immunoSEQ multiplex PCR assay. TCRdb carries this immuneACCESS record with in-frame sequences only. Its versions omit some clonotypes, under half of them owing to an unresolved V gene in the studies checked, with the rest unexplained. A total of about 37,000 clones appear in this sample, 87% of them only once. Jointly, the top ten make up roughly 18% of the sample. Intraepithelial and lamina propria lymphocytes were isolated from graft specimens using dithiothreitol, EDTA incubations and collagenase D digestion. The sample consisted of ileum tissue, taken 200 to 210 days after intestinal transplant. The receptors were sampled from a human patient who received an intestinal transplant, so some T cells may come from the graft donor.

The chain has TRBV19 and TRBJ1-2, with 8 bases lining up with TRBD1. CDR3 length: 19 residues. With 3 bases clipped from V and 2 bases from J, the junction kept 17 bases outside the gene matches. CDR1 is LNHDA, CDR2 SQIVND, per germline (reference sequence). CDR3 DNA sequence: TGTGCCAGTAGTATGGTCCCGGGACAGGAAGAAAGCAGAAACTATGGCTACACCTTC. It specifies CASSMVPGQEESRNYGYTF.

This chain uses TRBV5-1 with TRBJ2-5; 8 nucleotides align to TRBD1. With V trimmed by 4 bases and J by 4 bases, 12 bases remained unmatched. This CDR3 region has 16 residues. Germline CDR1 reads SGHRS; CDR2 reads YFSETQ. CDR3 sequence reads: CASSVSGTGSGETQYF. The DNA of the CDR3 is TGCGCCAGCAGCGTTTCCGGGACAGGAAGCGGAGAGACCCAGTACTTC.

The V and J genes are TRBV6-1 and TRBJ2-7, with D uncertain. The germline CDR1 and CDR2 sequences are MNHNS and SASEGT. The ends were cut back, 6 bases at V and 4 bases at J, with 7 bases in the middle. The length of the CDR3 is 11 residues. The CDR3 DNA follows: TGTGCCAGCAGCCACCTATACGAGCAGTACTTC. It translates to CASSHLYEQYF.

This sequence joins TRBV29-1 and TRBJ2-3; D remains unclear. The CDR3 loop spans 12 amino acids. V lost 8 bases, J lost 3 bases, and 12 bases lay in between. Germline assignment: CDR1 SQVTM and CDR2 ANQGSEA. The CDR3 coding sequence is TGCAGCCCCGGGTGGGGTACAGATACGCAGTATTTT. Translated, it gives CSPGWGTDTQYF.

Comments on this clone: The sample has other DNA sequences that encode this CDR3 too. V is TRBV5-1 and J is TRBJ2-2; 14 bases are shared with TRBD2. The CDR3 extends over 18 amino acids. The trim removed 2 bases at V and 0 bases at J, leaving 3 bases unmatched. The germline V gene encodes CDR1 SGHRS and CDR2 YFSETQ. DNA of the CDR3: TGCGCCAGCAGCTTCCAGGGACTAGCGGGAGCGAACACCGGGGAGCTGTTTTTT. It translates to CASSFQGLAGANTGELFF.

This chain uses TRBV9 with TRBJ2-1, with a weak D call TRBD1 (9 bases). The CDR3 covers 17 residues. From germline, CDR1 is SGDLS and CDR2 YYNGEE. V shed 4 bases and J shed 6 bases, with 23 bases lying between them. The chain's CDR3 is CASSSRGGDRVLNEQFF. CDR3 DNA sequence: TGTGCCAGCAGCTCCCGGGGGGGGGACAGGGTGCTCAATGAGCAGTTCTTC.

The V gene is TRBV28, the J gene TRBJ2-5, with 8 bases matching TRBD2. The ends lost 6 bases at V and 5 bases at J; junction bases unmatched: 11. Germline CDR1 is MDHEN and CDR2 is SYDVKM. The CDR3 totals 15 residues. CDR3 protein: CASSQTFSGSETQYF. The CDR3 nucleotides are TGTGCCAGCAGCCAAACCTTCAGCGGGAGTGAGACCCAGTACTTC.

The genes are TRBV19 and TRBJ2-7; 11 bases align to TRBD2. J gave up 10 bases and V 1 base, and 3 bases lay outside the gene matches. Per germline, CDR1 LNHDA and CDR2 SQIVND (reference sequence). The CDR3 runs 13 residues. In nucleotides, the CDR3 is TGTGCCAGTAGTATAGCTACTAGCGGGAGTCAGTACTTC. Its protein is CASSIATSGSQYF. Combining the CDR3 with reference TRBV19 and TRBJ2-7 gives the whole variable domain DGGITQSPKYLFRKEGQNVTLSCEQNLNHDAMYWYRQDPGQGLRLIYYSQIVNDFQKGDIAEGYSVSREKKESFPLTVTSAQKNPTAFYLCASSIATSGSQYFGPGTRLTVT.

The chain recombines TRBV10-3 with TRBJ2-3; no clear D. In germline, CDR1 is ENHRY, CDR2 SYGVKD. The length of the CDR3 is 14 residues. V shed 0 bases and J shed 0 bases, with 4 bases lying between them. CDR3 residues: CAISESTSTDTQYF. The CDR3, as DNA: TGTGCCATCAGTGAGTCAACTAGCACAGATACGCAGTATTTT.

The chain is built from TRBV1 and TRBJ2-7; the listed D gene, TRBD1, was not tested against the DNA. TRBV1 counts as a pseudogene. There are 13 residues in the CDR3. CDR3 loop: CTSSQDQDYEQYF. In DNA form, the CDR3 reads TGCACCAGCAGCCAAGATCAGGACTACGAGCAGTACTTC.

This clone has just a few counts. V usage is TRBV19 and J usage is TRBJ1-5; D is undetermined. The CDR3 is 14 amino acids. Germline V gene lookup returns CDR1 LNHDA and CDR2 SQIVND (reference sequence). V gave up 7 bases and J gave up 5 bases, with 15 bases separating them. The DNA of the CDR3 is TGTGCCAGTAACAATCAGGATATCGATCAGCCCCAGCATTTT. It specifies CASNNQDIDQPQHF.

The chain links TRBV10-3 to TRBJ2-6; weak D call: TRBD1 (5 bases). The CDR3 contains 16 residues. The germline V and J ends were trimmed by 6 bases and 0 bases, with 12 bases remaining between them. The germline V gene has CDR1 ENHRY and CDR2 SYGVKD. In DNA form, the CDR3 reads TGTGCCATCAGGACGACAGTAACCTCTGGGGCCAACGTCCTGACTTTC. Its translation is CAIRTTVTSGANVLTF.

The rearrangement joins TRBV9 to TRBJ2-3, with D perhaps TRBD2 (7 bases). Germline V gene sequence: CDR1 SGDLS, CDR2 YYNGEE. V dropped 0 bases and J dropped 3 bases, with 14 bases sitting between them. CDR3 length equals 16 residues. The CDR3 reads CASSVEGGARTDTQYF. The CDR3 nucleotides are TGTGCCAGCAGCGTAGAAGGGGGGGCTAGGACAGATACGCAGTATTTT.

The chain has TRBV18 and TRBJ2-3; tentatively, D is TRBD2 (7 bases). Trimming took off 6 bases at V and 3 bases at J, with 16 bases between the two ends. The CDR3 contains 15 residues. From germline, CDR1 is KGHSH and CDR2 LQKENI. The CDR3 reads CASSSAGAATDTQYF. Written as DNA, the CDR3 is TGTGCCAGCTCTTCGGCGGGGGCCGCGACAGATACGCAGTATTTT.

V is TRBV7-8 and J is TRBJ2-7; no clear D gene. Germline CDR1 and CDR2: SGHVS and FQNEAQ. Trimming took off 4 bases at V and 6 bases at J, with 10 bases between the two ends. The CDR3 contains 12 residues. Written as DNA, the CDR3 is TGTGCCAGCAGCTCAGGATTGGGCGAGCAGTACTTC. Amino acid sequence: CASSSGLGEQYF.

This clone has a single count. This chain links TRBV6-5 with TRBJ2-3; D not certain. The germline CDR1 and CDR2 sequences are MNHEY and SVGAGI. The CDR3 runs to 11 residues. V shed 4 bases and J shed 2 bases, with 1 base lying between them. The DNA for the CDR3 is TGTGCCAGCAGTTCCACAGATACGCAGTATTTT. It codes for CASSSTDTQYF.

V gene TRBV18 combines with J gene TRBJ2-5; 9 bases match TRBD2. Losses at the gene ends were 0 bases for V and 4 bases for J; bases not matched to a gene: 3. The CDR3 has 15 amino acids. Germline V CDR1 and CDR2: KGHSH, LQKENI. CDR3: CASSPPLAGTETQYF. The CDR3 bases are TGTGCCAGCTCACCACCCCTAGCGGGGACAGAGACCCAGTACTTC.

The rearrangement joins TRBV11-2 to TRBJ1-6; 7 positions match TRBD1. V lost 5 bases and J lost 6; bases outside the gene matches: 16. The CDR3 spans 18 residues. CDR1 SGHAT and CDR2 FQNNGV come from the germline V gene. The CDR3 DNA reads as TGTGCCAGCAGCCCCTCGACAGGGTTTCTGAGGGGTAATTCACCCCTCCACTTT. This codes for CASSPSTGFLRGNSPLHF.

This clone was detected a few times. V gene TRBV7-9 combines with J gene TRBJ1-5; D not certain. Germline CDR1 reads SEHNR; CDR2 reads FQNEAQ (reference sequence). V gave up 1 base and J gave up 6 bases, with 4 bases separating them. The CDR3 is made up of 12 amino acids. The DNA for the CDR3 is TGTGCCAGCAGCTTAGAGGGTCAGCCCCAGCATTTT. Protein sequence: CASSLEGQPQHF. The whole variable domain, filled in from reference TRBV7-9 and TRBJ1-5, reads DTGVSQNPRHKITKRGQNVTFRCDPISEHNRLYWYRQTLGQGPEFLTYFQNEAQLEKSRLLSDRFSAERPKGSFSTLEIQRTEQGDSAMYLCASSLEGQPQHFGDGTRLSIL.

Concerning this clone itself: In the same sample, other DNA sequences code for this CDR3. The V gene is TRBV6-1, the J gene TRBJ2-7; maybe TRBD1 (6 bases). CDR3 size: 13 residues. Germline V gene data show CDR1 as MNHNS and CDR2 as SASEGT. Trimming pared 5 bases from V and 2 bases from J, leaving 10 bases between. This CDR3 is CASSWDTPYEQYF. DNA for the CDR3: TGTGCCAGCAGTTGGGACACCCCCTACGAGCAGTACTTC.

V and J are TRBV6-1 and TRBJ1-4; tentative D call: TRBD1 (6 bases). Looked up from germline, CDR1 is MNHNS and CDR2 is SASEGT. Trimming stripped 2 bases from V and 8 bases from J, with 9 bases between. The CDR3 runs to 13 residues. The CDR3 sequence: CASSERDNEKLFF. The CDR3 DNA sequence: TGTGCCAGCAGTGAACGGGACAACGAAAAACTGTTTTTT.

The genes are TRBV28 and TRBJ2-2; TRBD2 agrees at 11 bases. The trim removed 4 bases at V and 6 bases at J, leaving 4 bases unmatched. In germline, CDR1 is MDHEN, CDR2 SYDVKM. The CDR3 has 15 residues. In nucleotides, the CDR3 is TGTGCCAGCAGTTCCGGACTAGCGGGCCCCGGGGAGCTGTTTTTT. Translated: CASSSGLAGPGELFF.

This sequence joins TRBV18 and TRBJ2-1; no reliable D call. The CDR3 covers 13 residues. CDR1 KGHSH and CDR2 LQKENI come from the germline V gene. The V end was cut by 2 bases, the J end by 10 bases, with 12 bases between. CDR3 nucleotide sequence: TGTGCCAGCTCACCATCAGATACCAGAGAGCAGTTCTTC. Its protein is CASSPSDTREQFF.

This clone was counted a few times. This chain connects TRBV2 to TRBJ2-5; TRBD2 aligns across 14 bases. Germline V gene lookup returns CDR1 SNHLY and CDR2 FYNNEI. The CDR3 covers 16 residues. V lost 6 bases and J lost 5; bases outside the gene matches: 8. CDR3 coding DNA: TGTGCCAGCAGCCAAGGACTAGCGGGGGGCGGGGAGACCCAGTACTTC. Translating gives CASSQGLAGGGETQYF.

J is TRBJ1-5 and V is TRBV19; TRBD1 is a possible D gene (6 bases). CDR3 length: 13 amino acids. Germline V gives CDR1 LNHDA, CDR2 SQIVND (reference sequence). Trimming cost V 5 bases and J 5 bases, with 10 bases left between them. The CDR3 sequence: CASSAGAYQPQHF. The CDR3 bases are TGTGCCAGTAGTGCAGGGGCCTATCAGCCCCAGCATTTT. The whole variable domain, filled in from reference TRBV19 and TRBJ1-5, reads DGGITQSPKYLFRKEGQNVTLSCEQNLNHDAMYWYRQDPGQGLRLIYYSQIVNDFQKGDIAEGYSVSREKKESFPLTVTSAQKNPTAFYLCASSAGAYQPQHFGDGTRLSIL.